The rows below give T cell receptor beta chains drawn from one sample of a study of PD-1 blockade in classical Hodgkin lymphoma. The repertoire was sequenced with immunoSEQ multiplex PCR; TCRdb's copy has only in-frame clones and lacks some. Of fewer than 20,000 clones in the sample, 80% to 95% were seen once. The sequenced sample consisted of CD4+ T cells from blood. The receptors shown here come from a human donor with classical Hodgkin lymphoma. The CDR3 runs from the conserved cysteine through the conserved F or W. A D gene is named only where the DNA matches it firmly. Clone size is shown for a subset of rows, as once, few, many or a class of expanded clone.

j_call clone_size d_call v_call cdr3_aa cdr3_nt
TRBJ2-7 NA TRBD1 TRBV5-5 CASRRTGQYEQYF TGTGCCAGCAGACGGACAGGGCAATACGAGCAGTACTTC
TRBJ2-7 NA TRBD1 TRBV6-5 CASSTPTGVGEQYF TGTGCCAGCAGTACCCCGACAGGGGTGGGCGAGCAGTACTTC
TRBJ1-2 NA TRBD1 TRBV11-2 CASSPGQGTGYTF TGTGCCAGCAGCCCCGGACAGGGGACTGGCTACACCTTC
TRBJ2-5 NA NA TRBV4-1 CASRGHGAVGTQYF TGCGCCAGCAGGGGACACGGGGCCGTCGGGACCCAGTACTTC
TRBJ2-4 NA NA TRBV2 CASNLEPGAKNIQYF TGTGCCAGCAACCTAGAACCGGGAGCCAAAAACATTCAGTACTTC
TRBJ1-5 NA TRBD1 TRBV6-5 CASSYSTGLQPQHF TGTGCCAGCAGTTACTCGACAGGGCTTCAGCCCCAGCATTTT
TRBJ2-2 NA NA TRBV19 CASRSSGGAGELFF TGTGCCAGCAGAAGTTCGGGGGGCGCCGGGGAGCTGTTTTTT
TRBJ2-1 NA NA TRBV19 CASSQGAGTYNEQFF TGTGCCAGTAGTCAAGGGGCCGGGACCTACAATGAGCAGTTCTTC
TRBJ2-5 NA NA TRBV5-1 CASSRQQETQYF TGCGCCAGCAGCCGACAGCAAGAGACCCAGTACTTC
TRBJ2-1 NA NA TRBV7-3 CASSKGLDYNEQFF TGTGCCAGCAGCAAGGGACTCGACTACAATGAGCAGTTCTTC
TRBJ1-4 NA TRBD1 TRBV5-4 CASTRGTGNEKLFF TGTGCCTCAACAAGAGGGACAGGAAATGAAAAACTGTTTTTT
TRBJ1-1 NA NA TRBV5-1 CASTPGPMNTEAFF TGCGCCAGCACCCCGGGGCCGATGAACACTGAAGCTTTCTTT
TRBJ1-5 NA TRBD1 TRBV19 CASRRGQISNQPQHF TGTGCCAGTAGGAGGGGACAGATTAGCAATCAGCCCCAGCATTTT
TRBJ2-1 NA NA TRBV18 CASSPREDEQFF TGTGCCAGCTCACCACGGGAGGATGAGCAGTTCTTC
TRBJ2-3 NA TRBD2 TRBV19 CASSTPGGWADTQYF TGTGCCAGTAGCACTCCGGGAGGGTGGGCAGATACGCAGTATTTT
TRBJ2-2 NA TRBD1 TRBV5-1 CASSLGQGAPGELFF TGCGCCAGCAGCTTGGGGCAGGGGGCGCCCGGGGAGCTGTTTTTT
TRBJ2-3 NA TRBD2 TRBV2 CASSGGEGDTQYF TGTGCCAGCAGTGGGGGGGAGGGAGATACGCAGTATTTT
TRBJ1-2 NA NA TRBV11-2 CASSLNREPVGGYTF TGTGCCAGCAGCCTTAACAGGGAGCCAGTTGGTGGCTACACCTTC
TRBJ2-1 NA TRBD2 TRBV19 CASSIVQSGRGEQFF TGTGCCAGTAGTATAGTTCAAAGCGGGAGGGGTGAGCAGTTCTTC
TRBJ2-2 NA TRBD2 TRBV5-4 CASSPEGTSGSGGELFF TGTGCCAGCAGCCCCGAAGGGACTAGCGGGAGTGGAGGGGAGCTGTTTTTT
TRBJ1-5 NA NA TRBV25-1 CASSEGTASNQPQHF TGTGCCAGCAGTGAAGGGACGGCTAGCAATCAGCCCCAGCATTTT
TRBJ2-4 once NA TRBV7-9 CASSLVPRDWDIQYF TGTGCCAGCAGCTTAGTCCCGCGGGATTGGGACATTCAGTACTTC
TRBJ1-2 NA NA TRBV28 CASTPGPAFGYTF TGTGCCAGCACCCCGGGACCAGCTTTCGGCTACACCTTC
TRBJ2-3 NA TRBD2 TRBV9 CASSVGTSGSLDTQYF TGTGCCAGCAGCGTCGGGACTAGCGGGAGTTTAGATACGCAGTATTTT
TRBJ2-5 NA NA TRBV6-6 CASRRTGQETQYF TGTGCCAGCAGACGGACGGGACAAGAGACCCAGTACTTC
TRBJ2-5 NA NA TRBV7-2 CASSLWVGETQYF TGTGCCAGCAGCTTATGGGTTGGAGAGACCCAGTACTTC
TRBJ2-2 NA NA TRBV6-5 CASSYGTQGLGELFF TGTGCCAGCAGTTATGGGACCCAGGGGTTGGGGGAGCTGTTTTTT
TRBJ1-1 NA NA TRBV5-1 CASSLGTVNTEAFF TGCGCCAGCAGCTTGGGGACAGTGAACACTGAAGCTTTCTTT
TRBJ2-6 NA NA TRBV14 CASSHSASGANVLTF TGTGCCAGCAGCCACTCGGCGTCTGGGGCCAACGTCCTGACTTTC
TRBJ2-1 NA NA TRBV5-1 CASSLDRGGNEQFF TGCGCCAGCAGCTTGGACAGGGGGGGAAATGAGCAGTTCTTC
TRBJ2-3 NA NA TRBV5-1 CASSRADNTDTQYF TGCGCCAGCAGCAGAGCGGACAACACAGATACGCAGTATTTT
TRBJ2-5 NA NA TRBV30 CAWSVRGETQYF TGTGCCTGGAGTGTACGGGGGGAGACCCAGTACTTC
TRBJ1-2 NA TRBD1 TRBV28 CASSLAAGGEDGYTF TGTGCCAGCAGTTTGGCGGCAGGGGGCGAAGATGGCTACACCTTC
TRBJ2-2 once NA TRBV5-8 CASSIGQINTGELFF TGTGCCAGCAGCATTGGACAGATTAACACCGGGGAGCTGTTTTTT
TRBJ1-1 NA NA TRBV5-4 CASSLGDRLATEAFF TGTGCCAGCAGCTTGGGCGACCGGTTGGCCACTGAAGCTTTCTTT
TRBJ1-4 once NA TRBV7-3 CASRSRQPKNEKLFF TGTGCCAGCAGATCCCGACAGCCAAAGAATGAAAAACTGTTTTTT
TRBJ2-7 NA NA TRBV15 CATSRGKTGAYEQYF TGTGCCACCAGCAGAGGGAAGACGGGAGCCTACGAGCAGTACTTC
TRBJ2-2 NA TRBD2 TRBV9 CASSVGPAGSTGELFF TGTGCCAGCAGCGTAGGGCCAGCGGGAAGCACCGGGGAGCTGTTTTTT
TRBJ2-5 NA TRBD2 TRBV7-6 CASSPGLAGQETQYF TGTGCCAGCAGCCCGGGACTAGCGGGACAAGAGACCCAGTACTTC
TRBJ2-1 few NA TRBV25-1 CASSESGRSNEQFF TGTGCCAGCAGTGAATCGGGACGGTCTAATGAGCAGTTCTTC
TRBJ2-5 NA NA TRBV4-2 CASSSRGQETQYF TGTGCCAGCAGCTCCAGGGGTCAAGAGACCCAGTACTTC
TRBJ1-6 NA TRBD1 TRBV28 CASSLGQIRYNSPLHF TGTGCCAGCAGTCTGGGACAGATCCGTTACAATTCACCCCTCCACTTT
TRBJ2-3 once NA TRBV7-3 CASSSGADYTDTQYF TGTGCCAGCAGCTCTGGGGCGGATTACACAGATACGCAGTATTTT
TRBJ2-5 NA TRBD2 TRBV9 CASSRTSLAAQYF TGTGCCAGCAGCCGGACTAGCCTTGCGGCCCAGTACTTC
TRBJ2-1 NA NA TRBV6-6 CASSSAGNEQFF TGTGCCAGCAGTTCTGCAGGGAATGAGCAGTTCTTC
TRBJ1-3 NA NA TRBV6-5 CASSMTATGGNTIYF TGTGCCAGCAGCATGACAGCCACGGGAGGAAACACCATATATTTT
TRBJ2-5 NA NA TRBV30 CARGNQETQYF TGTGCCCGGGGAAACCAAGAGACCCAGTACTTC
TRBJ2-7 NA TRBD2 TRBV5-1 CASSFGGRAVEQYF TGCGCCAGCAGCTTCGGCGGGAGGGCCGTGGAGCAGTACTTC